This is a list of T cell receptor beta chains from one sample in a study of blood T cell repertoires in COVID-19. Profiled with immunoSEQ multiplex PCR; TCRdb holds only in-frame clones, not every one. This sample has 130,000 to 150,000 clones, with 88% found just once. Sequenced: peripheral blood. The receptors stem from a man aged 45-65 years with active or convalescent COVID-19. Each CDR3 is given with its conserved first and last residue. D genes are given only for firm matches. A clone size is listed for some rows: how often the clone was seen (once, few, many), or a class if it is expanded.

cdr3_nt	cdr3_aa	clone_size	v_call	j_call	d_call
TGTGCCAGCAATCCTCTCGGACAGGGTAACTACGAGCAGTACTTC	CASNPLGQGNYEQYF	NA	TRBV6-5	TRBJ2-7	TRBD1
TGTGCCAGCAGTCGTGGAGGTAGCGGGAGGGGAAGCACAGATACGCAGTATTTT	CASSRGGSGRGSTDTQYF	NA	TRBV7-9	TRBJ2-3	TRBD2
TGTGCCAGCAGCCCTCCTAGCCAAGAGACCCAGTACTTC	CASSPPSQETQYF	NA	TRBV5-4	TRBJ2-5	NA
TGTGCCAGCATCCCATTCCGGGCAGGGTGGGGCTACACCTTC	CASIPFRAGWGYTF	few	TRBV28	TRBJ1-2	NA
TGTGCCAGCAGCGTAGGAGGCAGCACCGGGGAGCTGTTTTTT	CASSVGGSTGELFF	NA	TRBV9	TRBJ2-2	NA
TGTGCCAGTAGTATCGGCGGGACTAGCACAGATACGCAGTATTTT	CASSIGGTSTDTQYF	NA	TRBV19	TRBJ2-3	NA
TGTGCCTGGAGTCAACAGCTGAACACTGAAGCTTTCTTT	CAWSQQLNTEAFF	NA	TRBV30	TRBJ1-1	NA
TGTGCCAGCAGTCGGGACAGGGATCAGCCCCAGCATTTT	CASSRDRDQPQHF	NA	TRBV6-4	TRBJ1-5	TRBD1
TGTGCCAGCAGCGTAGAGGGGAAAAGGGCAGGCGGAAACACCATATATTTT	CASSVEGKRAGGNTIYF	NA	TRBV9	TRBJ1-3	NA
TGCGCCAGCAGCCCCTCCGGGAATCTAGCGGTTTCAGTAGTGCAGTACTTC	CASSPSGNLAVSVVQYF	NA	TRBV4-3	TRBJ2-7	TRBD2